Listed here are 20 T cell receptor beta chains from one sample, sequenced in a study of blood T cells in healthy people across ages (dated by TCRdb to 2014 to 2015). Libraries were constructed by 5' RACE. Reads for this sample came from an Illumina HiSeq 2500. A second PCR of roughly 6 to 11 cycles was run with a J-beta primer mix and a sample-barcoded 5' primer. In TCRdb, the public reads were trimmed at Q25 with fastp and aligned with MiXCR, with productive beta chains retained. Every entry covers one CDR3 protein and lists the most common genes and DNA from its rows. This sample comprises roughly 900,000 distinct CDR3 sequences, roughly 52% of them detected only once. 10% to 15% of the sample is taken by the ten largest. The source material was blood. The receptors come from a young man in good health.

This clonotype occurred many times. The rearrangement joins TRBV3-1 to TRBJ2-1; either TRBD1 or TRBD2 may supply D (6 bases each). The germline V gene encodes CDR1 LGHDT and CDR2 YNNKEL (reference sequence). The ends were cut back, 8 bases at V and 5 bases at J, with 16 bases in the middle. This CDR3 is built from 14 residues. The CDR3 reads CASAPLRGHNEQFF. The DNA of the CDR3 is TGTGCCAGCGCCCCCCTCCGGGGGCACAATGAGCAGTTCTTC.

CDR3 nucleotides: TGCGCCAGCAGCCCCCTCGTGGGAGCGAGCTCCTACGAGCAGTACTTC. Protein: CASSPLVGASSYEQYF. The V gene is TRBV4-3, the J gene TRBJ2-7, with D maybe TRBD2 (5 bases). CDR3 length: 16 residues. Germline-derived CDR1 and CDR2 are LGHNA and YSLEER. Trimming stripped 4 bases from V and 0 bases from J, with 16 bases between.

This clonotype turned up a few times. V gene TRBV27 combines with J gene TRBJ2-5; 10 positions match TRBD1. V was clipped by 6 bases and J by 3 bases; unmatched bases: 10. The germline V gene has CDR1 MNHEY and CDR2 SMNVEV (reference sequence). The CDR3 has 16 residues. This CDR3 is CASSPDLTGGKETQYF. Written as DNA, the CDR3 is TGTGCCAGCAGCCCAGACTTGACAGGGGGCAAAGAGACCCAGTACTTC.

The J gene is TRBJ2-5, the V gene TRBV6-5, with D perhaps matching TRBD1 (5 bases). The CDR3 spans 14 residues. V was clipped by 0 bases and J by 11 bases, with 16 bases between them. Germline CDR1 and CDR2: MNHEY and SVGAGI. CDR3 protein: CASSYSQGGGEQYF. CDR3 DNA: TGTGCCAGCAGTTACTCTCAGGGCGGTGGTGAGCAGTACTTC.

The table lists this clonotype with a few counts. V gene TRBV4-2 combines with J gene TRBJ1-1, with D possibly matching TRBD1 (6 bases). V was clipped by 8 bases and J by 1 base, with 11 bases between them. Germline-derived CDR1 and CDR2 are LGHNA and YNFKEQ. CDR3 length: 13 residues. The CDR3 reads CASGQGQNTEAFF. In DNA form, the CDR3 reads TGTGCCAGCGGGCAGGGACAGAACACTGAAGCTTTCTTT.

This CDR3 reads CASSLAGGQGVAFF. Written as DNA, the CDR3 is TGCGCCAGCAGCTTGGCCGGGGGTCAGGGAGTGGCTTTCTTT. The J gene is TRBJ1-1, the V gene TRBV5-1, with D possibly matching TRBD1 (5 bases). Trimming cost V 0 bases and J 11 bases, with 17 bases left between them. CDR3 length equals 14 residues. The germline gives CDR1 SGHRS, CDR2 YFSETQ.

This clonotype was found a few times. The rearrangement joins TRBV2 to TRBJ2-1, with 8 nucleotides matching TRBD2. Trimming cost V 8 bases and J 5 bases; bases outside gene matches: 8. The CDR3 has 14 amino acids. Germline lookup yields CDR1 SNHLY and CDR2 FYNNEI. The CDR3 loop is CASLNGGAHNEQFF. The CDR3 bases are TGTGCCAGCTTAAACGGGGGGGCCCACAATGAGCAGTTCTTC.

The genes are TRBV18 and TRBJ2-3; 9 nucleotides agree with TRBD2. The CDR3 is 18 amino acids. Germline-derived CDR1 and CDR2 are KGHSH and LQKENI. V trimming: 6 bases; J trimming: 0 bases; junction bases outside the gene matches: 13. This CDR3 is CASSPVSPAGGSTDTQYF. CDR3 bases: TGTGCCAGCTCTCCCGTTTCCCCAGCGGGGGGAAGCACAGATACGCAGTATTTT. Full variable domain (remainder filled in from reference TRBV18 and TRBJ2-3): NAGVMQNPRHLVRRRGQEARLRCSPMKGHSHVYWYRQLPEEGLKFMVYLQKENIIDESGMPKERFSAEFPKEGPSILRIQQVVRGDSAAYFCASSPVSPAGGSTDTQYFGPGTRLTVL.

The rearrangement links TRBV7-9 to TRBJ2-1; D tentatively reads TRBD1 or TRBD2 (6 bases each). Trimming removed 5 bases at V and 6 bases at J, with 17 bases between. Looked up from germline, CDR1 is SEHNR and CDR2 is FQNEAQ (reference sequence). The CDR3 is 15 amino acids. CDR3 residues: CASSPGPGGINEQFF. The CDR3 DNA sequence: TGTGCCAGCAGCCCGGGACCCGGGGGCATCAATGAGCAGTTCTTC.

This clonotype was found a few times. The V and J genes are TRBV10-3 and TRBJ2-4; D remains ambiguous. The J call is uncertain, as TRBJ2-5 better fits the DNA end. Germline V lookup: CDR1 ENHRY, CDR2 SYGVKD. The CDR3 has 12 residues. This CDR3 reads CAISGGEETQYF. CDR3 nucleotides: TGTGCCATCAGTGGCGGCGAAGAGACCCAGTACTTC.

The CDR3 DNA sequence: TGTGCCAGCAGCCGGGACAGCGCCTCTGGGGCCAACGTCCTGACTTTC. Its translation is CASSRDSASGANVLTF. The chain uses TRBV7-9 and TRBJ2-6; 7 positions agree with TRBD1. The V gene end was trimmed by 5 bases and the J gene end by 0 bases; junction bases not matched to a gene: 4. Looked up from germline, CDR1 is SEHNR and CDR2 is FQNEAQ (reference sequence). CDR3 length: 16 amino acids.

This sequence joins TRBV10-3 and TRBJ2-7; the D gene is possibly TRBD1 (6 bases). The CDR3 is 12 residues long. Trimming stripped 6 bases from V and 4 bases from J, with 10 bases between. CDR1 is ENHRY and CDR2 is SYGVKD in the germline V gene. The CDR3 DNA sequence: TGTGCCATCAGCAGCACAGGGTACGAGCAGTACTTC. Protein sequence: CAISSTGYEQYF.

This clonotype turned up a few times. This chain joins TRBV6-5 and TRBJ2-3; perhaps TRBD1 as D (5 bases). Between the trimmed V and J ends, which lost 6 bases and 10 bases, there was a span of 17 bases. This CDR3 has 13 amino acids. Germline assignment: CDR1 MNHEY and CDR2 SVGAGI. The chain's CDR3 is CASSHRSDTAQYF. The CDR3 DNA follows: TGTGCCAGCAGCCACAGGTCGGACACCGCGCAGTATTTT.

The rearrangement joins TRBV3-1 to TRBJ2-5, with TRBD1 matching over 8 bases. This CDR3 has 14 amino acids. Trimming at V came to 4 bases and at J to 5 bases, leaving 6 bases not matched to a gene. CDR1 LGHDT and CDR2 YNNKEL come from the germline V gene (reference sequence). The CDR3 bases are TGTGCCAGCAGCCGCCAGGGGGCTCGGGAGACCCAGTACTTC. This encodes CASSRQGARETQYF.

This clonotype was counted between two and nine times. V is TRBV6-5 and J is TRBJ1-1; D gene unclear. Germline CDR1 is MNHEY and CDR2 is SVGAGI. Trimming shortened V by 6 bases and J by 2 bases, and 22 bases separated the two germline ends. The CDR3 is 17 amino acids. CDR3 region: CASSPGERLISNTEAFF. In DNA form, the CDR3 reads TGTGCCAGCAGCCCCGGTGAACGTCTGATTTCCAACACTGAAGCTTTCTTT.

The genes are TRBV29-1 and TRBJ2-3; perhaps TRBD1 as D (6 bases). The CDR3 loop spans 14 amino acids. The germline CDR1 and CDR2 sequences are SQVTM and ANQGSEA. V was shortened by 3 bases and J by 1 base, with 11 bases between the two germline ends. The CDR3: CSVEGALGTDTQYF. The CDR3 DNA reads TGCAGCGTTGAGGGGGCGTTAGGCACAGATACGCAGTATTTT.

This chain links TRBV29-1 with TRBJ1-2, with D tentatively TRBD1 (5 bases). This CDR3 has 12 residues. CDR1 SQVTM and CDR2 ANQGSEA come from the germline V gene. V was shortened by 3 bases and J by 8 bases, with 13 bases between the two germline ends. CDR3 in amino acids: CSVDSGAGGYTF. The DNA of the CDR3 is TGCAGCGTTGACTCTGGGGCGGGAGGCTACACCTTC. Together with reference TRBV29-1 and TRBJ1-2, the CDR3 gives the full variable domain: SAVISQKPSRDICQRGTSLTIQCQVDSQVTMMFWYRQQPGQSLTLIATANQGSEATYESGFVIDKFPISRPNLTFSTLTVSNMSPEDSSIYLCSVDSGAGGYTFGSGTRLTVV.

The chain has TRBV3-1 and TRBJ1-5, with TRBD1 as a possible D gene (5 bases). The CDR3 is made up of 15 amino acids. Germline-derived CDR1 and CDR2 are LGHDT and YNNKEL (reference sequence). V was clipped by 3 bases and J by 12 bases, with 21 bases between them. CDR3 protein: CASSQTGTYQSLQHF. The CDR3 nucleotides are TGTGCCAGCAGCCAGACCGGGACCTACCAAAGCCTCCAGCATTTT.

The chain employs TRBV7-2 and TRBJ1-2; D call uncertain. CDR3 length equals 13 residues. Germline values: CDR1 SGHTA, CDR2 FQGNSA. V lost 1 base and J 4 bases, leaving 7 bases between the germline ends. The CDR3 DNA follows: TGTGCCAGCAGCTTAGTGCAGGCCTATGGCTACACCTTC. Encoded protein: CASSLVQAYGYTF.

The genes are TRBV20-1 and TRBJ2-1, with a possible D match to TRBD2 (6 bases). The germline CDR1 and CDR2 sequences are DFQATT and SNEGSKA (reference sequence). The CDR3 is 15 amino acids. V was shortened by 3 bases and J by 3 bases, with 15 bases between the two germline ends. The CDR3 reads CSASAGGAIYNEQFF. The CDR3 bases are TGCAGTGCTAGCGCCGGCGGGGCGATCTACAATGAGCAGTTCTTC.